The 25 T cell receptor beta chains below come from one sample, sequenced in a study of blood T cells in healthy people across ages. A sample-barcoded 5' primer and a J-beta primer mix were used in a second PCR of roughly 7 to 12 cycles. Each CDR3 protein gets one entry after TCRdb re-called the 5' RACE reads with MiXCR. Here the sample spans 920,000 or so distinct CDR3 sequences, under 55% being singletons. The source material was blood. These receptors came from a woman aged 55 to 70 in good health.

This clonotype was observed a few times. V is TRBV3-1 and J is TRBJ2-1; D is unresolved. CDR1 and CDR2 (germline): LGHDT, YNNKEL (reference sequence). V lost 3 bases, J lost 0 bases, and 9 bases lay in between. This CDR3 region has 15 residues. CDR3 in DNA: TGTGCCAGCAGCCAGTTTATGAGCTCCTACAATGAGCAGTTCTTC. Translation: CASSQFMSSYNEQFF.

The count of this clonotype is one. V gene TRBV7-2 combines with J gene TRBJ2-3; weak D call: TRBD2 (5 bases). The CDR3 length is 16 residues. Between the trimmed V and J ends, which lost 5 bases and 2 bases, there was a span of 17 bases. CDR1 and CDR2 (germline): SGHTA, FQGNSA. CDR3 DNA sequence: TGTGCCAGCAGCCCCACTGGCGGGCGGATCACAGATACGCAGTATTTT. Translation gives CASSPTGGRITDTQYF. Combining the CDR3 with reference TRBV7-2 and TRBJ2-3 gives the whole variable domain GAGVSQSPSNKVTEKGKDVELRCDPISGHTALYWYRQSLGQGLEFLIYFQGNSAPDKSGLPSDRFSAERTGGSVSTLTIQRTQQEDSAVYLCASSPTGGRITDTQYFGPGTRLTVL.

The rearrangement links TRBV19 to TRBJ2-7; D is possibly TRBD2 (7 bases). This CDR3 has 17 residues. Germline V gene data show CDR1 as LNHDA and CDR2 as SQIVND (reference sequence). V was clipped by 1 base and J by 2 bases, with 18 bases between them. CDR3 amino acids: CASSIARGADSTYEQYF. CDR3 DNA: TGTGCCAGTAGTATAGCCCGGGGGGCAGATTCCACCTACGAGCAGTACTTC.

The genes are TRBV12-3 or TRBV12-4 and TRBJ2-7; TRBD2 matches 8 bases. The CDR3 length is 15 residues. V lost 5 bases and J lost 1; bases outside the gene matches: 7. CDR3 region: CASSPLLAASYEQYF. Written as DNA, the CDR3 is TGTGCCAGCAGTCCGCTACTAGCGGCGTCCTACGAGCAGTACTTC.

The sample holds many counts of this clonotype. The V gene is TRBV12-3 or TRBV12-4, the J gene TRBJ2-3, with TRBD2 as a possible D gene (5 bases). V dropped 5 bases and J dropped 3 bases, with 12 bases sitting between them. This CDR3 has 14 amino acids. In DNA, the CDR3 is TGTGCCAGCAGTCCCCCGTCGGGAACAGATACGCAGTATTTT. It encodes CASSPPSGTDTQYF.

This clonotype occurred a few times. The rearrangement links TRBV7-9 to TRBJ2-1; 7 nucleotides line up with TRBD1. The CDR3 spans 17 residues. With 5 bases clipped from V and 0 bases from J, the junction kept 10 bases outside the gene matches. Germline lookup yields CDR1 SEHNR and CDR2 FQNEAQ (reference sequence). CDR3 DNA: TGTGCCAGCAGCCTACCCGGGACAGATTACTCCTACAATGAGCAGTTCTTC. Protein product: CASSLPGTDYSYNEQFF.

The chain joins TRBV7-9 to TRBJ2-5, with TRBD2 matching over 8 bases. CDR1 and CDR2 from the germline V gene are SEHNR and FQNEAQ (reference sequence). With 1 base clipped from V and 0 bases from J, the junction kept 10 bases outside the gene matches. The CDR3 spans 18 residues. The chain's CDR3 is CASSLDPVRLAYQETQYF. The DNA of the CDR3 is TGTGCCAGCAGCTTAGATCCTGTGAGACTAGCGTACCAAGAGACCCAGTACTTC.

CDR3 amino acids: CSVEDRASGNYEQYF. The DNA for the CDR3 is TGCAGCGTTGAAGATAGGGCTAGCGGGAACTACGAGCAGTACTTC. The chain joins TRBV29-1 to TRBJ2-5; 9 bases match TRBD2. Near its end, the DNA agrees better with TRBJ2-7, so the J call may be wrong. CDR3 length: 15 amino acids. Per the germline V gene, CDR1 is SQVTM and CDR2 is ANQGSEA.

This clonotype was counted once. One end of the junction fails to match germline, which may point to a read error. The CDR3 region is CTSGYRQGTNEKLFF. Written as DNA, the CDR3 is TGTACCAGCGGTTATCGACAGGGAACTAATGAAAAACTGTTTTTT. This chain uses TRBV12-3 or TRBV12-4 with TRBJ1-4, with 7 positions matching TRBD1. CDR3 length: 15 amino acids.

This clonotype was observed a handful of times. The chain carries TRBV27 and TRBJ2-7; the D gene could be TRBD1 or TRBD2 (5 bases each). The V gene lost 2 bases and the J gene lost 0 bases, with 14 bases spanning the gap. Germline assignment: CDR1 MNHEY and CDR2 SMNVEV (reference sequence). The CDR3 is 16 residues long. In DNA form, the CDR3 reads TGTGCCAGCAGTTTAACGGGGACGGTCAGCTCCTACGAGCAGTACTTC. Its translation is CASSLTGTVSSYEQYF.

The chain recombines TRBV20-1 with TRBJ2-5; 11 bases fit TRBD2. The V segment lost 5 bases and the J segment 11 bases; nucleotides outside the gene matches: 16. This CDR3 has 15 residues. Germline V lookup: CDR1 DFQATT, CDR2 SNEGSKA (reference sequence). The CDR3 region has the DNA TGCAGTGCTGCGAAACTAGCGGGAGTTAGCCATGAGCAGTACTTC. Protein: CSAAKLAGVSHEQYF.

This clonotype came up a few times. The rearrangement links TRBV4-2 to TRBJ2-6, with D unresolved. The CDR3 sequence is 15 residues long. Trimming pared 0 bases from V and 5 bases from J, leaving 8 bases between. The germline V gene encodes CDR1 LGHNA and CDR2 YNFKEQ. The CDR3 loop reads CASSQESTWANVLTF. CDR3 nucleotides: TGTGCCAGCAGCCAAGAATCTACGTGGGCCAACGTCCTGACTTTC.

This clonotype came up a few times. This sequence joins TRBV7-2 and TRBJ2-3, with 7 bases fitting TRBD1. The CDR3 has 15 residues. Germline-derived CDR1 and CDR2 are SGHTA and FQGNSA. V was clipped by 5 bases and J by 4 bases; unmatched bases: 9. The CDR3 coding sequence is TGTGCCAGCAGCCCTTGGGGACAGAATCCAGATACGCAGTATTTT. Encoded protein: CASSPWGQNPDTQYF. Full variable domain (missing parts from reference TRBV7-2 and TRBJ2-3): GAGVSQSPSNKVTEKGKDVELRCDPISGHTALYWYRQSLGQGLEFLIYFQGNSAPDKSGLPSDRFSAERTGGSVSTLTIQRTQQEDSAVYLCASSPWGQNPDTQYFGPGTRLTVL.

This clonotype was detected only a few times. This chain connects TRBV12-3 or TRBV12-4 to TRBJ2-5; D tentatively reads TRBD1 or TRBD2 (5 bases each). Trimming left V 5 bases short and J 4 bases short, with 20 bases between. The CDR3 loop spans 16 amino acids. CDR3 sequence: CASSPPPGRARETQYF. CDR3 coding DNA: TGTGCCAGCAGTCCGCCTCCGGGACGAGCCCGAGAGACCCAGTACTTC.

The V call is TRBV20-1, the J call TRBJ2-5; 8 nucleotides agree with TRBD2. The CDR3 has 15 amino acids. CDR1 is DFQATT and CDR2 is SNEGSKA in the germline V gene (reference sequence). V shed 0 bases, J shed 7 bases, and the junction held 10 bases outside the gene matches. DNA for the CDR3: TGCAGTGCTAGAGATTCCGGGCTAGCGGGCCCGACCCAGTACTTC. Translation gives CSARDSGLAGPTQYF.

This clonotype has a single count. CDR3 sequence reads: CASLGLGNTEAFF. The CDR3 DNA sequence: TGTGCCAGCCTCGGGTTGGGGAACACTGAAGCTTTCTTT. This chain uses TRBV6-1 with TRBJ1-1; no clear D gene. The germline CDR1 and CDR2 sequences are MNHNS and SASEGT. V lost 8 bases and J 1 base, leaving 11 bases between the germline ends. The CDR3 length is 13 residues.

The chain is built from TRBV12-3 or TRBV12-4 and TRBJ2-3; 8 nucleotides line up with TRBD1. Trimming cost V 5 bases and J 6 bases; bases outside gene matches: 10. CDR3 size: 15 residues. The CDR3 region is CASSPSGTGGDTQYF. In DNA, the CDR3 is TGTGCCAGCAGTCCTTCCGGGACAGGCGGCGATACGCAGTATTTT.

The chain links TRBV20-1 to TRBJ2-5; 7 bases line up with TRBD1. Germline CDR1 and CDR2: DFQATT and SNEGSKA (reference sequence). Losses at the gene ends were 3 bases for V and 11 bases for J; bases not matched to a gene: 12. The CDR3 spans 13 residues. The CDR3 sequence: CSARRTGVGEQYF. Written as DNA, the CDR3 is TGCAGTGCTAGGAGGACAGGAGTGGGAGAGCAGTACTTC.

This clonotype was seen many times. This sequence joins TRBV6-1 and TRBJ1-2; 7 bases fit TRBD1. Germline V lookup: CDR1 MNHNS, CDR2 SASEGT. CDR3 size: 15 residues. Trimming at V came to 0 bases and at J to 4 bases, leaving 5 bases not matched to a gene. This CDR3 reads CASSEAPGQVYGYTF. As DNA, the CDR3 is TGTGCCAGCAGTGAAGCCCCCGGACAGGTCTATGGCTACACCTTC.

The J gene is TRBJ2-1, the V gene TRBV5-1; D possibly uses TRBD1 or TRBD2 (6 bases each). The V end lost 3 bases, the J end lost 12 bases, and 19 bases lay between the germline ends. Germline-derived CDR1 and CDR2 are SGHRS and YFSETQ. This CDR3 spans 14 amino acids. CDR3 in amino acids: CASSSGLQGWGQFF. CDR3 bases: TGCGCCAGCAGCTCGGGACTCCAGGGGTGGGGGCAGTTCTTC.

V is TRBV12-3 or TRBV12-4 and J is TRBJ2-1; D uncertain. V lost 8 bases to trimming and J lost 5 bases, with 10 bases between them. CDR3 length: 12 amino acids. CDR3 amino acids: CASGTRNNEQFF. CDR3 DNA: TGTGCCAGCGGTACTCGGAACAATGAGCAGTTCTTC.

The V call is TRBV27, the J call TRBJ2-1; D is undetermined. The J call is doubtful: the DNA matches TRBJ2-7 better. Germline V CDR1 and CDR2: MNHEY, SMNVEV (reference sequence). This CDR3 comprises 15 residues. The CDR3 nucleotides read TGTGCCAGCAGTTTAGCGCCAGTGCAATACAATGAGCAGTACTTC. Amino acid sequence: CASSLAPVQYNEQYF.

This clonotype was counted only a few times. The chain joins TRBV4-2 to TRBJ2-2; a weak D match, TRBD2 (6 bases). The CDR3 consists of 18 residues. Trimming removed 0 bases from V and 6 bases from J, with 20 bases in between. Germline CDR1 reads LGHNA; CDR2 reads YNFKEQ. This chain's CDR3 is CASSQDDISTSSAGELFF. Here the CDR3 DNA reads TGTGCCAGCAGCCAAGATGACATTTCGACTAGTTCGGCCGGGGAGCTGTTTTTT.

V usage is TRBV9 and J usage is TRBJ2-3, with D possibly being TRBD2 (5 bases). Germline CDR1 and CDR2: SGDLS and YYNGEE. V dropped 2 bases and J dropped 5 bases, with 12 bases sitting between them. The CDR3 has 14 amino acids. The CDR3 nucleotides are TGTGCCAGCAGCGTTAGGTGGGAGAGAGATACGCAGTATTTT. Translation: CASSVRWERDTQYF.

The table lists this clonotype with a few counts. The chain joins TRBV12-3 or TRBV12-4 to TRBJ1-1; D is ambiguous. Trimming left V 7 bases short and J 6 bases short, with 12 bases between. The CDR3 is 12 amino acids. The CDR3 nucleotides are TGTGCCAGCATCTTCGGGAGGTCTGAAGCTTTCTTT. It codes for CASIFGRSEAFF.